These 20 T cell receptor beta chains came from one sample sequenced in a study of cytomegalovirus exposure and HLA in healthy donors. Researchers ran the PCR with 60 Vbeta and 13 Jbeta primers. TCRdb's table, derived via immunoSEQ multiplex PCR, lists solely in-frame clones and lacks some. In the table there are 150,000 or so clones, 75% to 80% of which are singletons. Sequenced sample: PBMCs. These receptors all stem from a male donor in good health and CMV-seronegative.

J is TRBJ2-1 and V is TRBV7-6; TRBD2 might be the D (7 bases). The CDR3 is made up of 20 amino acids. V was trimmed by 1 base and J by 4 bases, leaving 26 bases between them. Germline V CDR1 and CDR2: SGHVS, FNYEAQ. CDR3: CASSLVVPAGAQRAYNEQFF. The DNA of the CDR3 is TGTGCCAGCAGCTTAGTCGTACCTGCGGGGGCCCAACGGGCATACAATGAGCAGTTCTTC.

The DNA of the CDR3 is TGTGCCAGCAGCTTAGTTCGGTCTGGAAACACCATATATTTT. Protein: CASSLVRSGNTIYF. The V call is TRBV7-8, the J call TRBJ1-3; D gene ambiguous. Germline V gene data show CDR1 as SGHVS and CDR2 as FQNEAQ. V shed 1 base and J shed 1 base, with 5 bases lying between them. The CDR3 runs to 14 residues.

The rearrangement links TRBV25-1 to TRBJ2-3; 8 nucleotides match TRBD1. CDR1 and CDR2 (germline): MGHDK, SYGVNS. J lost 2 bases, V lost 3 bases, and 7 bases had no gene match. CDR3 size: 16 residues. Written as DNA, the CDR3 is TGTGCCAGCAGTGATCAGGGGGCGCTTACCACAGATACGCAGTATTTT. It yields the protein CASSDQGALTTDTQYF.

Here the CDR3 DNA reads TGTGCCAGCAGTTACTCGGGCAGGAGGGGAAACACCATATATTTT. It is translated as CASSYSGRRGNTIYF. The chain has TRBV6-5 and TRBJ1-3; D not certain. The CDR3 length is 15 residues. The germline gives CDR1 MNHEY, CDR2 SVGAGI. Trimming stripped 0 bases from V and 4 bases from J, with 10 bases between.

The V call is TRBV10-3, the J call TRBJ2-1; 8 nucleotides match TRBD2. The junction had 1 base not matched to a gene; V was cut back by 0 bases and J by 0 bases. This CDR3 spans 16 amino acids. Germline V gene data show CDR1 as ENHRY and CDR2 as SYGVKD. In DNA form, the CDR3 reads TGTGCCATCAGTGAGTCGGGGACTAGCTCCTACAATGAGCAGTTCTTC. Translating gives CAISESGTSSYNEQFF.

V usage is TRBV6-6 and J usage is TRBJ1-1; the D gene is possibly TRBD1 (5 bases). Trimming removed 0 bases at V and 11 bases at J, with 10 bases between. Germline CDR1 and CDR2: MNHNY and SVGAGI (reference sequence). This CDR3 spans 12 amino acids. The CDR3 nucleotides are TGTGCCAGCAGTTACTCGTCCGGGGGGGCTTTCTTT. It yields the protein CASSYSSGGAFF.

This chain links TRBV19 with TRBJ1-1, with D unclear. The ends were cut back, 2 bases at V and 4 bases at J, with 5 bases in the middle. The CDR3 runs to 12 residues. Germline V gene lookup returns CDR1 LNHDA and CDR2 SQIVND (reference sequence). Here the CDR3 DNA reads TGTGCCAGTAGTATAACGGGCACTGAAGCTTTCTTT. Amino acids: CASSITGTEAFF.

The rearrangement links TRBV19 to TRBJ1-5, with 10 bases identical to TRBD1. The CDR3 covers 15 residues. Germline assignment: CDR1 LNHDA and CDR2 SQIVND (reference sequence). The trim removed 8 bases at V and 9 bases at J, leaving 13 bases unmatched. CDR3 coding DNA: TGTGCCAGTTCGACAGGGGGCAAGGGGGCAATGCCCCAGCATTTT. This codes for CASSTGGKGAMPQHF. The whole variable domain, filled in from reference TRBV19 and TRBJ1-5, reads DGGITQSPKYLFRKEGQNVTLSCEQNLNHDAMYWYRQDPGQGLRLIYYSQIVNDFQKGDIAEGYSVSREKKESFPLTVTSAQKNPTAFYLCASSTGGKGAMPQHFGDGTRLSIL.

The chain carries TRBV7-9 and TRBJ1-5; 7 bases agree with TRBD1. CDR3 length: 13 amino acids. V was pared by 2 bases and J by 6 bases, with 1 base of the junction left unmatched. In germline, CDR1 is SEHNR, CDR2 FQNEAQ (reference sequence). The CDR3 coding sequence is TGTGCCAGCAGCTTACAGGGGGGTCAGCCCCAGCATTTT. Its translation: CASSLQGGQPQHF.

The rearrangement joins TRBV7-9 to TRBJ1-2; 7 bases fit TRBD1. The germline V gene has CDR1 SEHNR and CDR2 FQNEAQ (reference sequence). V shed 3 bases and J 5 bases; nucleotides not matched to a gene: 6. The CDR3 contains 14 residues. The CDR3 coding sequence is TGTGCCAGCAGCTTGTTAGGGGGCACGTATGGCTACACCTTC. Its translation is CASSLLGGTYGYTF.

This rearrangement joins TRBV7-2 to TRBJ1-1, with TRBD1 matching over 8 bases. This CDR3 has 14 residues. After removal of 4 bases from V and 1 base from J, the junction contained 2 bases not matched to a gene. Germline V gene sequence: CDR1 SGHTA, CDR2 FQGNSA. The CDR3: CASSSQGGNTEAFF. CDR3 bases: TGTGCCAGCAGCTCACAGGGGGGGAACACTGAAGCTTTCTTT.

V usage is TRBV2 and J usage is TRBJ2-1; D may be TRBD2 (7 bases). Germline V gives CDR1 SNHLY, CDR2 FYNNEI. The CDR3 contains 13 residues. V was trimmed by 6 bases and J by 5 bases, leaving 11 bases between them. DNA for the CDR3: TGTGCCAGCAGGCGCGGGGGCAACAATGAGCAGTTCTTC. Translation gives CASRRGGNNEQFF.

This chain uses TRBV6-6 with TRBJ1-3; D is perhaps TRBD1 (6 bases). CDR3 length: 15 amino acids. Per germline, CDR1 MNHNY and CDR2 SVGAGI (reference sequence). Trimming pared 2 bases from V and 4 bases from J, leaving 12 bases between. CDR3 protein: CASSYGTTSGNTIYF. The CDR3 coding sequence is TGTGCCAGCAGTTACGGGACAACTTCGGGAAACACCATATATTTT.

CDR3 amino acids: CASSDKYQGATEAFF. The CDR3 DNA is TGTGCCAGCAGTGACAAGTATCAGGGGGCCACTGAAGCTTTCTTT. The rearrangement links TRBV6-4 to TRBJ1-1; 8 positions match TRBD1. Germline lookup yields CDR1 MRHNA and CDR2 SNTAGT. The CDR3 runs to 15 residues. J gave up 4 bases and V 2 bases, and 6 bases lay outside the gene matches.

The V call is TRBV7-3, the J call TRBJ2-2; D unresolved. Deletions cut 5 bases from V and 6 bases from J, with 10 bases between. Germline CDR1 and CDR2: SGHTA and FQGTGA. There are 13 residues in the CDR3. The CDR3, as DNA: TGTGCCAGCAGCCAATTAGTTTCCGGGGAGCTGTTTTTT. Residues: CASSQLVSGELFF. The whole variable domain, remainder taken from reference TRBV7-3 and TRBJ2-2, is GAGVSQTPSNKVTEKGKYVELRCDPISGHTALYWYRQSLGQGPEFLIYFQGTGAADDSGLPNDRFFAVRPEGSVSTLKIQRTERGDSAVYLCASSQLVSGELFFGEGSRLTVL.

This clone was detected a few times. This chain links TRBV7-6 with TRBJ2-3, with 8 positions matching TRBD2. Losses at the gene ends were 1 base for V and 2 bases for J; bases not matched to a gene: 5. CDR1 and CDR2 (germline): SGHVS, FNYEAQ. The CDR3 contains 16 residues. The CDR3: CASSLGREGLTDTQYF. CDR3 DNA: TGTGCCAGCAGCTTAGGTCGGGAGGGCCTCACAGATACGCAGTATTTT.

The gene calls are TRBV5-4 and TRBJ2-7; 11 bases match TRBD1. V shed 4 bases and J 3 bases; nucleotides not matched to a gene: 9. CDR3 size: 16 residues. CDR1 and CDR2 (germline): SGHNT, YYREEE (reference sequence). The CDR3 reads CASSRGGTGGIYEQYF. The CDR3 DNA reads TGTGCCAGCAGCCGTGGAGGGACAGGGGGAATCTACGAGCAGTACTTC.

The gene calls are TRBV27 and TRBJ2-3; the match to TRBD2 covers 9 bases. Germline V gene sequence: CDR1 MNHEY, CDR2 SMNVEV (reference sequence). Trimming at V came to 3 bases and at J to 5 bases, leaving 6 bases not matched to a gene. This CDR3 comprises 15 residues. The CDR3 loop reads CASSLGAGGRDTQYF. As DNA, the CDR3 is TGTGCCAGCAGTTTGGGAGCGGGGGGCCGAGATACGCAGTATTTT.

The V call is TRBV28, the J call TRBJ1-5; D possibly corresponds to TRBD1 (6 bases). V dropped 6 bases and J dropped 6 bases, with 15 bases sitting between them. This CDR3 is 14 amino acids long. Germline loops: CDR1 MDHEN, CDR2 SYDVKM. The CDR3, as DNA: TGTGCCAGCAGGCTAAGGGGGAATAGTCAGCCCCAGCATTTT. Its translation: CASRLRGNSQPQHF.

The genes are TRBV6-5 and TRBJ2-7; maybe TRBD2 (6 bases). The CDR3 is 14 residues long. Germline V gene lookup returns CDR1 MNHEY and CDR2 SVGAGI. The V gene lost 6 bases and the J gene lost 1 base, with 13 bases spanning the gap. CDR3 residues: CASSRGEGSYEQYF. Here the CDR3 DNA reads TGTGCCAGCAGCCGCGGGGAAGGGTCCTACGAGCAGTACTTC.